The T cell receptor beta chain described here comes from a study of T cell changes during pregnancy in multiple sclerosis. Only in-frame clones appear in the TCRdb table, and some are missing; sequencing was by immunoSEQ multiplex PCR. Found here are fewer than 140,000 clones, about nine tenths of them singletons; the top ten hold around 1.5%. The ends lost 7 bases at V and 2 bases at J; junction bases unmatched: 3. The CDR3 is 12 residues long. Germline values: CDR1 SQVTM, CDR2 ANQGSEA. The sequence came from a female donor with multiple sclerosis, enrolled in a pregnancy study. The genes are TRBV29-1 and TRBJ2-3; 7 bases line up with TRBD1. The sample here was peripheral blood, taken after pregnancy. The CDR3 DNA sequence: TGCAGCGCGGGACAGAACACAGATACGCAGTATTTT. Protein sequence: CSAGQNTDTQYF.